Following are 6 T cell receptor beta chains from one sample sequenced in a study of blood T cell repertoires in COVID-19 (dated by TCRdb to the early 2020s). The library came from the immunoSEQ multiplex PCR assay. This immuneACCESS table, as held by TCRdb, lists in-frame sequences with V and J called but not all clones. Of the missing ones, under half trace to an unresolved V gene in checked studies; the others have no known cause. The sample table shows 70,000 to 90,000 clones, and roughly 86% are seen once. Around 30% of the sample rests with the top ten. Sequencing was done on a sample of peripheral blood. Receptor source: a man aged 45 to 65 with acute or convalescent COVID-19.

The chain recombines TRBV7-2 with TRBJ2-7; 11 positions agree with TRBD2. V dropped 7 bases and J dropped 0; count of bases not matched to a gene: 17. CDR3 size: 19 residues. Germline CDR1 and CDR2: SGHTA and FQGNSA. The CDR3 DNA follows: TGTGCCAGCAACCCCGAGGGAGTAGCGGGGGGGATTAGCTCCTACGAGCAGTACTTC. Residues: CASNPEGVAGGISSYEQYF.

The chain links TRBV19 to TRBJ1-5; maybe TRBD1 (6 bases). The CDR3 is 15 residues long. Trimming pared 6 bases from V and 3 bases from J, leaving 15 bases between. Germline CDR1 is LNHDA and CDR2 is SQIVND (reference sequence). The DNA for the CDR3 is TGTGCCAGTAGGGAACAGGGTAGGCCCAATCAGCCCCAGCATTTT. Its translation is CASREQGRPNQPQHF.

This clone was seen only once. V usage is TRBV7-8 and J usage is TRBJ2-7, with D perhaps matching TRBD2 (7 bases). Germline loops: CDR1 SGHVS, CDR2 FQNEAQ. V was clipped by 2 bases and J by 0 bases, with 11 bases between them. The CDR3 is 15 residues long. CDR3 region: CASSLFGGLSYEQYF. CDR3 nucleotide sequence: TGTGCCAGCAGCTTATTCGGGGGGCTCTCCTACGAGCAGTACTTC.

This chain links TRBV5-5 with TRBJ2-1, with 9 bases aligning to TRBD1. The germline CDR1 and CDR2 sequences are SGHKS and YYEKEE (reference sequence). The CDR3 sequence is 15 residues long. With V trimmed by 2 bases and J by 8 bases, 8 bases remained unmatched. The CDR3 region is CASSLVGQGVDEQFF. The CDR3 nucleotides are TGTGCCAGCAGCTTAGTGGGACAGGGTGTCGATGAGCAGTTCTTC.

The chain employs TRBV5-1 and TRBJ2-5; tentatively, D is TRBD1 (6 bases). The ends were cut back, 6 bases at V and 0 bases at J, with 9 bases in the middle. Germline V gene sequence: CDR1 SGHRS, CDR2 YFSETQ. This CDR3 is 13 amino acids long. CDR3 loop: CASTGQNQETQYF. The DNA for the CDR3 is TGCGCCAGCACTGGACAGAACCAAGAGACCCAGTACTTC.

A single count supports this clone. The chain combines TRBV5-1 with TRBJ1-2; 8 bases map to TRBD1. With V trimmed by 4 bases and J by 3 bases, 5 bases remained unmatched. Per germline, CDR1 SGHRS and CDR2 YFSETQ. The CDR3 spans 14 residues. CDR3: CASSIGQGDYGYTF. DNA of the CDR3: TGCGCCAGCAGCATAGGACAGGGAGACTATGGCTACACCTTC.